Included here is one TCR beta chain sequence, with context. Its antigen is not identified. RNA transcripts yielded amplified TCR beta CDR3 regions. Carried out on the TCR CDR3, a first-round RT-PCR used the HTBI primer set. MiXCR was run by TCRdb on the multiplex PCR reads, yielding one entry per CDR3 protein. The sample includes about 250,000 distinct CDR3 sequences, more than 20% of them seen just once. This entry belongs to a study of T cells in Graves' hyperthyroidism and ophthalmopathy. Study-wide findings and caveats: The blood repertoire included most of the expanded thyroid clonotypes above 0.001.

Trimming shortened V by 7 bases and J by 1 base, and 16 bases separated the two germline ends. This CDR3 spans 15 amino acids. Ophthalmopathy patients showed a Clinical Activity Score of at least 3, NOSPECS grade of at least 4 and duration under 3 months. Those patients with uncontrolled infection, other autoimmune disease, pregnancy or lactation were excluded. The source of the PBMCs was more than 9.5 ml of fresh peripheral blood. The sequencing sample was made of blood. The chain combines TRBV12-3 or TRBV12-4 with TRBJ1-1, with a weak D call TRBD1 (5 bases). The TCR sequence derives from a woman between 40 and 55 years old with Graves' ophthalmopathy. CDR3 residues: CASTLGPGRNTEAFF. Here the CDR3 DNA reads TGTGCCAGCACCCTGGGACCTGGCCGGAACACTGAAGCTTTCTTT.